What follows describes a single TCR beta chain. The data originate from a study of blood T cell repertoires in COVID-19. Clones were sequenced by immunoSEQ multiplex PCR, and TCRdb holds only the in-frame ones, with some missing. This table has 190,000 or so clones, approximately 83% appearing once. V gave up 6 bases and J gave up 12 bases; unmatched junction bases: 3. This CDR3 has 11 amino acids. The receptor was derived from a man aged 35-49 years who had recovered from COVID-19. Sequenced input: PBMCs or T cells enriched from blood (not recorded which). The chain employs TRBV12-3 or TRBV12-4 and TRBJ2-2; TRBD2 agrees at 8 bases. CDR3 in amino acids: CASSIAGKLFF. The CDR3, as DNA: TGTGCCAGCAGCATAGCGGGAAAGCTGTTTTTT.